This passage covers 15 T cell receptor beta chains from one sample sequenced in a study of blood T cell repertoires in COVID-19. Assay used: immunoSEQ multiplex PCR; TCRdb lists only in-frame clones, some missing. The sample has around 70,000 clones; over 70% are singletons. Material: peripheral blood. These receptors all stem from a man aged 70 or older who had recovered from COVID-19.

This chain links TRBV4-3 with TRBJ2-1; a possible D gene is TRBD1 (5 bases). The germline V and J ends were trimmed by 4 bases and 5 bases, with 15 bases remaining between them. There are 15 residues in the CDR3. CDR1 LGHNA and CDR2 YSLEER come from the germline V gene. The CDR3 DNA reads TGCGCCAGCAGCCCCCGGTGGGGCCTCAACAATGAGCAGTTCTTC. Translating gives CASSPRWGLNNEQFF.

This clone has a single count. The chain recombines TRBV4-3 with TRBJ1-2, with TRBD1 identical over 7 bases. V dropped 0 bases and J dropped 5; count of bases not matched to a gene: 9. The CDR3 has 16 residues. Germline loops: CDR1 LGHNA, CDR2 YSLEER. CDR3 DNA sequence: TGCGCCAGCAGCCAAGATCTTGAGGGGACAGTTTATGGCTACACCTTC. This gives the protein CASSQDLEGTVYGYTF.

V usage is TRBV7-9 and J usage is TRBJ2-1, with 7 bases fitting TRBD2. Germline values: CDR1 SEHNR, CDR2 FQNEAQ (reference sequence). Germline trimming cut 8 bases from V and 10 bases from J; bases unmatched to any gene: 5. The CDR3 is 11 residues long. As DNA, the CDR3 is TGTGCCAGCTCTGGGGGAGGGGAGCAGTTCTTC. This codes for CASSGGGEQFF.

This chain joins TRBV2 and TRBJ2-7; maybe TRBD2 (6 bases). Germline V lookup: CDR1 SNHLY, CDR2 FYNNEI. Between the trimmed V and J ends, which lost 6 bases and 0 bases, there was a span of 18 bases. This CDR3 has 16 residues. The DNA of the CDR3 is TGTGCCAGCAGGGGGGATAGGGCGGGGCCCTCCTACGAGCAGTACTTC. Its protein product is CASRGDRAGPSYEQYF.

This chain links TRBV28 with TRBJ2-1; 9 bases are shared with TRBD2. The CDR3 runs 17 residues. Germline values: CDR1 MDHEN, CDR2 SYDVKM. With 5 bases clipped from V and 5 bases from J, the junction kept 13 bases outside the gene matches. The CDR3 sequence is CASSSWAGGSPDNEQFF. CDR3 nucleotide sequence: TGTGCCAGCAGTAGTTGGGCGGGAGGGTCCCCGGACAATGAGCAGTTCTTC.

V gene TRBV5-1 combines with J gene TRBJ2-2, with D possibly being TRBD1 (8 bases). CDR3 size: 20 residues. V lost 7 bases, J lost 7 bases, and 35 bases lay in between. Germline V gene sequence: CDR1 SGHRS, CDR2 YFSETQ. The CDR3 protein is CASAASSGGSSGVMGGELFF. CDR3 coding DNA: TGCGCCAGCGCAGCAAGTTCAGGGGGCTCTAGCGGAGTGATGGGCGGGGAGCTGTTTTTT.

This rearrangement joins TRBV6-2 or TRBV6-3 to TRBJ1-5; 8 bases agree with TRBD1. Germline lookup yields CDR1 MNHEY and CDR2 SVGEGT. J gave up 4 bases and V 6 bases, and 8 bases lay outside the gene matches. CDR3 length: 15 amino acids. CDR3 nucleotides: TGTGCCAGCAGCCCCGGGACAGGTTTTAATCAGCCCCAGCATTTT. Its translation is CASSPGTGFNQPQHF.

The J gene is TRBJ1-2, the V gene TRBV19; D is possibly TRBD1 (6 bases). V lost 7 bases and J 2 bases, leaving 14 bases between the germline ends. The CDR3 sequence is 14 residues long. In germline, CDR1 is LNHDA, CDR2 SQIVND (reference sequence). CDR3 nucleotides: TGTGCCAGTAAAGCTTCAGGGGAGAACTATGGCTACACCTTC. This codes for CASKASGENYGYTF.

J is TRBJ2-3 and V is TRBV7-8, with a weak D call TRBD1 (6 bases). V was cut by 1 base and J by 2 bases, with 13 bases left in between. The V gene's germline CDR1 is SGHVS and CDR2 FQNEAQ. This CDR3 has 16 residues. The CDR3 spells CASSLVAGADTDTQYF. Written as DNA, the CDR3 is TGTGCCAGCAGCTTAGTAGCAGGGGCCGACACAGATACGCAGTATTTT. The full variable domain, in which reference TRBV7-8 and TRBJ2-3 provide the parts outside the CDR3, is GAGVSQSPRYKVAKRGQDVALRCDPISGHVSLFWYQQALGQGPEFLTYFQNEAQLDKSGLPSDRFFAERPEGSVSTLKIQRTQQEDSAVYLCASSLVAGADTDTQYFGPGTRLTVL.

The CDR3 spells CASTYTENTEAFF. The CDR3 region has the DNA TGTGCCAGCACCTACACAGAGAACACTGAAGCTTTCTTT. The V and J genes are TRBV6-5 and TRBJ1-1; D call uncertain. The CDR3 covers 13 residues. Trimming cost V 7 bases and J 1 base, with 10 bases left between them. Per the germline V gene, CDR1 is MNHEY and CDR2 is SVGAGI.

This clone was picked up a small number of times. The rearrangement uses TRBV30 and TRBJ2-7; a possible D gene is TRBD2 (5 bases). Trimming took off 8 bases at V and 5 bases at J, with 13 bases between the two ends. CDR1 and CDR2 (germline): GTSNPN, SVGIG (reference sequence). The CDR3 runs 11 residues. For the CDR3, the DNA is TGTGCCGGAGGCTCTCGCCACGAGCAGTACTTC. This encodes CAGGSRHEQYF.

The genes are TRBV9 and TRBJ2-3; 9 bases align to TRBD1. Germline CDR1 and CDR2: SGDLS and YYNGEE. This CDR3 is built from 17 residues. Unmatched junction bases numbered 9, after V lost 4 bases and J lost 0 bases. CDR3 in amino acids: CASSPRTGTGSTDTQYF. The CDR3 bases are TGTGCCAGCAGCCCCCGAACCGGGACAGGGAGCACAGATACGCAGTATTTT.

This chain joins TRBV27 and TRBJ1-2, with D possibly being TRBD1 (6 bases). The germline CDR1 and CDR2 sequences are MNHEY and SMNVEV (reference sequence). The CDR3 is 14 residues long. Trimming removed 2 bases at V and 4 bases at J, with 11 bases between. The CDR3 DNA reads as TGTGCCAGCAGTTTAAAGGGGGAGGGCTATGGCTACACCTTC. It specifies CASSLKGEGYGYTF.

This clone occurred many times. The J gene is TRBJ2-7, the V gene TRBV28; D is perhaps TRBD2 (5 bases). CDR1 is MDHEN, CDR2 SYDVKM, per germline. There are 15 residues in the CDR3. Trimming took 7 bases from V and 0 from J, leaving 16 bases between them. The CDR3 DNA reads as TGTGCCAGCACCCTTAGGACGGGAATCTCCTACGAGCAGTACTTC. It codes for CASTLRTGISYEQYF.

This clone came up once. This chain uses TRBV5-1 with TRBJ1-1; perhaps TRBD1 as D (6 bases). CDR1 is SGHRS and CDR2 is YFSETQ in the germline V gene. The CDR3 is 14 residues long. Trimming took 5 bases from V and 4 from J, leaving 15 bases between them. The CDR3 bases are TGCGCCAGCAGTTACAGAGGGACATCCACTGAAGCTTTCTTT. This gives the protein CASSYRGTSTEAFF.